What follows describes a single TCR beta chain. The data stem from a study of blood T cell repertoires in COVID-19. Assay used: immunoSEQ multiplex PCR; TCRdb lists only in-frame clones, some missing. The sample contains around 700,000 clones, approximately 90% of which appear only once. The CDR3 has 17 amino acids. Germline loops: CDR1 MNHNS, CDR2 SASEGT. V was pared by 0 bases and J by 3 bases, with 8 bases of the junction left unmatched. The chain couples TRBV6-1 to TRBJ2-3, with 8 bases that match TRBD2. The clonotype originates from a young woman with acute or convalescent COVID-19. The sequenced material came from peripheral blood. CDR3 sequence (DNA): TGTGCCAGCAGTGAAGCATCCTTTCCGGGGGGGACAGATACGCAGTATTTT. Translation: CASSEASFPGGTDTQYF.